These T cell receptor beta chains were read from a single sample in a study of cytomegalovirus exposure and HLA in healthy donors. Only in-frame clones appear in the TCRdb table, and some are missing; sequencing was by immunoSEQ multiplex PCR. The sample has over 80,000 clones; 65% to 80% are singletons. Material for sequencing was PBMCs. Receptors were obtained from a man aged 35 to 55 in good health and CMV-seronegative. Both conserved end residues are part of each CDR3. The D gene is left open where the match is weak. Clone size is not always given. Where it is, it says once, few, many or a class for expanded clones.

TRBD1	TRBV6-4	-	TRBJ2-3	TGTGCCAGCAGTGACTCAATGGGACAGGGTTACACAGATACGCAGTATTTT	CASSDSMGQGYTDTQYF
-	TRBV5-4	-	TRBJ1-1	TGTGCCAGCAGCGCCGGAACAGGCGGCACTGAAGCTTTCTTT	CASSAGTGGTEAFF
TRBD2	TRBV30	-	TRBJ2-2	TGTGCCTTCCTAGCGGGGTCGAGAAGTACCGGGGAGCTGTTTTTT	CAFLAGSRSTGELFF
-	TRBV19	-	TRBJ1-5	TGTGCCAGTAGCCTCGAGTATCAGCCCCAGCATTTT	CASSLEYQPQHF
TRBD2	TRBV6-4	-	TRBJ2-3	TGTGCCAGCAGTGACTCGGGGGGGGGAGGCGATACGCAGTATTTT	CASSDSGGGGDTQYF
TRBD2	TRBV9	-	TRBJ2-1	TGTGCCAGCAGCGTAGAAGGCTTGGCTAGCGGGGGGCCCGTAAATGAGCAGTTCTTC	CASSVEGLASGGPVNEQFF
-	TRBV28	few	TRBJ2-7	TGTGCCAGCAGTAATGCGGTAGCCTACGAGCAGTACTTC	CASSNAVAYEQYF
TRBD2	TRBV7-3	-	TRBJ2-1	TGTGCCAGCAGCTTAATGGCATCCGGGACTAGTGTCTACAATGAGCAGTTCTTC	CASSLMASGTSVYNEQFF
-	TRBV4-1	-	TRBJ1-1	TGCGCCAGCAGCCAAGAAGGTAACAGAATGAACACTGAAGCTTTCTTT	CASSQEGNRMNTEAFF
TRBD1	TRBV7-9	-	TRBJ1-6	TGTGCCAGCAGCCTCGGACAGGGTACCGCACCCCTCCACTTT	CASSLGQGTAPLHF
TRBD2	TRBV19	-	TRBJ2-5	TGTGCCAGTAGTAAACGACTAGCGTACCAAGAGACCCAGTACTTC	CASSKRLAYQETQYF
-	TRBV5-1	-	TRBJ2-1	TGCGCCAGCAGCTTGGGGGGCCGTTACAATGAGCAGTTCTTC	CASSLGGRYNEQFF